The rows below give T cell receptor beta chains drawn from one sample of a study of cytomegalovirus exposure and HLA in healthy donors. The data were produced by immunoSEQ multiplex PCR, yet TCRdb's version contains in-frame clones alone and is incomplete. The sample yields 150,000 or so clones, 65% to 85% seen once. The specimen sequenced was PBMCs. All receptors come from a woman aged 40 to 50 in good health and CMV-seropositive. The CDR3 runs from the conserved cysteine through the conserved F or W. Fields, in order: D gene, V gene, J gene, clone size, CDR3 protein, CDR3 DNA. The D gene is left open where the match is weak. Clone size appears in some rows only: once, few, many, or a class for an expanded clone.

TRBD1,TRBV19,TRBJ1-5,-,CASSRDREGQPQHF,TGTGCCAGTAGTAGGGACAGGGAAGGTCAGCCCCAGCATTTT
TRBD1,TRBV9,TRBJ2-5,-,CASSVVDRGQGETQYF,TGTGCCAGCAGCGTAGTGGACAGGGGGCAGGGAGAGACCCAGTACTTC
TRBD1,TRBV5-1,TRBJ1-1,-,CASSLHGTGDTEAFF,TGCGCCAGCAGCTTGCACGGGACAGGGGATACTGAAGCTTTCTTT
TRBD1,TRBV5-1,TRBJ2-1,-,CASSRDREFYNEQFF,TGCGCCAGCAGCCGGGACAGGGAATTCTACAATGAGCAGTTCTTC
TRBD1,TRBV10-2,TRBJ1-2,once,CASRPDATGGSDGYTF,TGCGCCAGCAGGCCCGACGCGACAGGGGGCTCGGATGGCTACACCTTC
-,TRBV5-1,TRBJ1-1,-,CASSFLRSDSEAFF,TGCGCCAGCAGCTTCTTGCGCAGCGACTCGGAAGCTTTCTTT
TRBD1,TRBV19,TRBJ1-4,-,CASSISTGASEKLFF,TGTGCCAGTAGTATCTCGACAGGGGCGTCCGAAAAACTGTTTTTT
TRBD1,TRBV7-2,TRBJ1-5,once,CASSFEGQYQPQHF,TGTGCCAGCAGCTTCGAGGGACAGTATCAGCCCCAGCATTTT
TRBD2,TRBV7-9,TRBJ2-1,-,CASSLLVGLAGADEQFF,TGTGCCAGCAGCTTACTCGTGGGACTAGCGGGGGCGGATGAGCAGTTCTTC
-,TRBV30,TRBJ1-3,-,CAWSSAGNTIYF,TGTGCCTGGAGTTCGGCTGGAAACACCATATATTTT
-,TRBV30,TRBJ2-3,few,CAWSRDSTDTQYF,TGTGCCTGGAGCAGGGATAGCACAGATACGCAGTATTTT
-,TRBV5-8,TRBJ1-2,-,CASDYYGYTF,TGTGCCAGCGACTACTATGGCTACACCTTT
-,TRBV7-9,TRBJ1-4,-,CASSPRNEKLFF,TGTGCCAGCAGCCCCAGGAATGAAAAACTGTTTTTT
TRBD1,TRBV5-4,TRBJ2-2,-,CASSSMNRGPDTGELFF,TGTGCCAGCAGCTCGATGAACAGGGGGCCGGACACCGGGGAGCTGTTTTTT
TRBD1,TRBV19,TRBJ1-1,-,CASSVDRDTEAFF,TGTGCCAGTAGTGTTGACAGGGACACTGAAGCTTTCTTT
-,TRBV19,TRBJ1-6,-,CASSGSVPNSPLHF,TGTGCCAGTAGCGGTTCTGTCCCTAATTCACCCCTCCACTTT
TRBD1,TRBV13,TRBJ1-1,-,CASSPRTGYTEAFF,TGTGCCAGCAGCCCGCGGACAGGCTACACTGAAGCTTTCTTT
TRBD1,TRBV5-4,TRBJ2-7,-,CASSAGTGAPGEQYF,TGTGCCAGCAGCGCGGGGACAGGGGCGCCCGGCGAGCAGTACTTC
-,TRBV10-2,TRBJ1-3,-,CASIGGNTIYF,TGCGCCAGCATCGGGGGAAACACCATATATTTT
TRBD1,TRBV28,TRBJ1-2,-,CASYGQGKPYGYTF,TGTGCCAGCTACGGACAGGGGAAGCCCTATGGCTACACCTTC
-,TRBV2,TRBJ2-7,-,CASSWNSYEQYF,TGTGCCAGCAGCTGGAACAGCTACGAGCAGTACTTC
-,TRBV28,TRBJ2-5,-,CASSSRDSQETQYF,TGTGCCAGCAGTTCCCGGGACTCCCAAGAGACCCAGTACTTC
-,TRBV5-6,TRBJ2-7,-,CASSLAVRQDHEQYF,TGTGCCAGCAGCTTGGCCGTGAGACAGGACCACGAGCAGTACTTC
TRBD1,TRBV14,TRBJ2-5,-,CASSQIQGDQETQYF,TGTGCCAGCAGCCAAATACAGGGGGACCAAGAGACCCAGTACTTC
TRBD1,TRBV9,TRBJ1-5,once,CASSRTGAAYYSNQPQHF,TGTGCCAGCAGCCGCACAGGGGCGGCCTATTATAGCAATCAGCCCCAGCATTTT
TRBD2,TRBV5-1,TRBJ2-3,few,CASSPSGGTTDTQYF,TGCGCCAGCAGCCCTAGCGGGGGAACCACAGATACGCAGTATTTT
-,TRBV15,TRBJ1-4,-,CATSSLRGGNEKLFF,TGTGCCACCAGCAGCCTTAGGGGGGGTAATGAAAAACTGTTTTTT
-,TRBV5-1,TRBJ1-6,-,CASSLYPGHNSPLHF,TGCGCCAGCAGCTTGTATCCAGGCCATAATTCACCCCTCCACTTT
TRBD1,TRBV6-1,TRBJ1-2,-,CASSEDRGRGGYTF,TGTGCCAGCAGTGAAGACAGGGGGAGGGGTGGCTACACCTTC
-,TRBV2,TRBJ2-1,-,CASREMREQFF,TGTGCCAGCAGGGAGATGAGGGAGCAGTTCTTC